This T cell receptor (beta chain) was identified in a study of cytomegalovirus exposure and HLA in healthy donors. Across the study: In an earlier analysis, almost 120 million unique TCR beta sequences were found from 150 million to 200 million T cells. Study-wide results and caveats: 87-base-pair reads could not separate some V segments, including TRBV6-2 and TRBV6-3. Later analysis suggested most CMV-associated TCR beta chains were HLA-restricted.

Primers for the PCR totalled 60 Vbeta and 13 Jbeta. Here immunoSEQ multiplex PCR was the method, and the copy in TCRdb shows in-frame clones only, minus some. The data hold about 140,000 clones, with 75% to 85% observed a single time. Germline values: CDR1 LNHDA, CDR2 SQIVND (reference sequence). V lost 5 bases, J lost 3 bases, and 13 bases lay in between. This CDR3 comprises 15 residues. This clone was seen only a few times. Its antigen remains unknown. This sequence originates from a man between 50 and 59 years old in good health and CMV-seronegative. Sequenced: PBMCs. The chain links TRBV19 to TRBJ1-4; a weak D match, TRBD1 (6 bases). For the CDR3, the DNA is TGTGCCAGTAGTGTGCAGGGGAAAGCTAATGAAAAACTGTTTTTT. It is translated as CASSVQGKANEKLFF.